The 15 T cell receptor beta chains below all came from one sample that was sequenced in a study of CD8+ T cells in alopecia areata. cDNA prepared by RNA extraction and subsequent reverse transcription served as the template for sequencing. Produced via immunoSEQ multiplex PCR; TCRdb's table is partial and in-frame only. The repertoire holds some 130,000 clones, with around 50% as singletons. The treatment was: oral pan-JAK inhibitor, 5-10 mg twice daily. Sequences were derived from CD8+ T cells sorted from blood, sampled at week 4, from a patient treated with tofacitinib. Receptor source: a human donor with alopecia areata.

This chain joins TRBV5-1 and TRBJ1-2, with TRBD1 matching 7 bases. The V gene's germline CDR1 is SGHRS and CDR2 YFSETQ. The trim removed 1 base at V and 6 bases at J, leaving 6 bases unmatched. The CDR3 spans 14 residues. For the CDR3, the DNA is TGCGCCAGCAGCTTGAACAGGGGAAGGGATGGCTACACCTTC. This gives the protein CASSLNRGRDGYTF.

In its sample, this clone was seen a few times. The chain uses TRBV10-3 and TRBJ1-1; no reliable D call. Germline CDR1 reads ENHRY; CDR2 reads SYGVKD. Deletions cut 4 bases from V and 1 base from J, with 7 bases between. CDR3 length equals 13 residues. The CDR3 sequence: CAISGWENTEAFF. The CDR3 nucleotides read TGTGCCATCAGTGGCTGGGAGAACACTGAAGCTTTCTTT.

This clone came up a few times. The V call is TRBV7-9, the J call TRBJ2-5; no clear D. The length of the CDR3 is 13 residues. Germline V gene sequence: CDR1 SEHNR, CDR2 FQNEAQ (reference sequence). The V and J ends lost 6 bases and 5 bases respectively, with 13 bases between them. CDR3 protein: CASSPEDGETQYF. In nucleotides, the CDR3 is TGTGCCAGCAGTCCTGAGGACGGGGAGACCCAGTACTTC.

The CDR3 region has the DNA TGTGCCTGGAGTGTGGACTGGGATGAAGGCTACACCTTC. This codes for CAWSVDWDEGYTF. The chain has TRBV30 and TRBJ1-2; D gene uncertain. This CDR3 region has 13 residues. The ends were cut back, 0 bases at V and 8 bases at J, with 13 bases in the middle. Germline V gene data show CDR1 as GTSNPN and CDR2 as SVGIG (reference sequence).

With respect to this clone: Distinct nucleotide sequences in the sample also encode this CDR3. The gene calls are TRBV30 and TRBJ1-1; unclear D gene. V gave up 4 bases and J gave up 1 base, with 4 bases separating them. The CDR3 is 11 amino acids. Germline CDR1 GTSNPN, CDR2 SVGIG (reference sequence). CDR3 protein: CAWNRNTEAFF. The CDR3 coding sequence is TGTGCCTGGAACAGGAACACTGAAGCTTTCTTT.

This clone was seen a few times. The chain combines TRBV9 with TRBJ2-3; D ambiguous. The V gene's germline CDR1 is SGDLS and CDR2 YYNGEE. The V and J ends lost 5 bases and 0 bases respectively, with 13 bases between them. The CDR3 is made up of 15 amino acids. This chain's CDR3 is CASSFVAASTDTQYF. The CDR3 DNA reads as TGTGCCAGCAGTTTTGTGGCAGCTAGCACAGATACGCAGTATTTT.

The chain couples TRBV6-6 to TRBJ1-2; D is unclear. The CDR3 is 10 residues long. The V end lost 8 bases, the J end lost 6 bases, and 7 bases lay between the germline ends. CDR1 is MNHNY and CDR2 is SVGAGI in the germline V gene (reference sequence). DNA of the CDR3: TGTGCCAGCCGTGCTGATGGCTACACCTTC. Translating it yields CASRADGYTF.

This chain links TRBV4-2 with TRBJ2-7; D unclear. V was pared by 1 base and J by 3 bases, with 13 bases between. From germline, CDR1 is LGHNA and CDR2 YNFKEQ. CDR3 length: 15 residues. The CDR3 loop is CASSQGEGISYEQYF. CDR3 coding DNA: TGTGCCAGCAGCCAAGGAGAAGGAATAAGCTACGAGCAGTACTTC.

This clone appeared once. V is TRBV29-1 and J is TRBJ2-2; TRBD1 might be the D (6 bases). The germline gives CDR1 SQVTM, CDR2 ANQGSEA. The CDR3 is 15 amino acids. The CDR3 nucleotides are TGCAGTATTCCCAGGGGAACAGGGCAGACCGGGGAGCTGTTTTTT. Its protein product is CSIPRGTGQTGELFF.

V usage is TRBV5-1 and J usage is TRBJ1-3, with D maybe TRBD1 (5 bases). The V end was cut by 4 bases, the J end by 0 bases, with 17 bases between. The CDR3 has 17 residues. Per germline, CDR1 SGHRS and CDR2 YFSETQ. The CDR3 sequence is CASSPTDRALSGNTIYF. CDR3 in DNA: TGCGCCAGCAGCCCGACCGACAGAGCCCTCTCTGGAAACACCATATATTTT.

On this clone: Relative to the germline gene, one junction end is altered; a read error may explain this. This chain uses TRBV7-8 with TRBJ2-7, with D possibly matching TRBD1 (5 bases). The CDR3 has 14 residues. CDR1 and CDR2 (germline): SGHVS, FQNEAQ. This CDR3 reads CASSQDWGDYEQYF. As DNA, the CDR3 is TGCGCCAGCAGCCAAGATTGGGGCGACTACGAGCAGTACTTC.

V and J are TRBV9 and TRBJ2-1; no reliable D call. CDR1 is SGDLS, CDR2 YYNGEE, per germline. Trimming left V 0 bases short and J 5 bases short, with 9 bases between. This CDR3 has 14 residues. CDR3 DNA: TGTGCCAGCAGCGTAGCCGGACCGAACAATGAGCAGTTCTTC. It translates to CASSVAGPNNEQFF.

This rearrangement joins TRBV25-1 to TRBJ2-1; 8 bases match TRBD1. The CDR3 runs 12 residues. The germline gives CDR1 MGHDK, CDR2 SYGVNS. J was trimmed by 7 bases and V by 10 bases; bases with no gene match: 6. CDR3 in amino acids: CATRQGWNEQFF. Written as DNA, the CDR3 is TGTGCCACCAGACAGGGGTGGAATGAGCAGTTCTTC.

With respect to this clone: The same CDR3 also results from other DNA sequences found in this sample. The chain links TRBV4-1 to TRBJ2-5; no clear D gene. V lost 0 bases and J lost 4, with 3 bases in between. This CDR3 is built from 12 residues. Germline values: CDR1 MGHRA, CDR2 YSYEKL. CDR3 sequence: CASSQDRETQYF. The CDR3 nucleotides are TGCGCCAGCAGCCAAGACAGAGAGACCCAGTACTTC.

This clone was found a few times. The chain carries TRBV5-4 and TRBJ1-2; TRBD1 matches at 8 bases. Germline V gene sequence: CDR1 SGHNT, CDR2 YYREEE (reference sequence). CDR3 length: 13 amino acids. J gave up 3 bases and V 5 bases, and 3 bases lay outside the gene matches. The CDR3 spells CASRQGEDYGYTF. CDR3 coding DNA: TGTGCCAGCAGACAGGGGGAGGACTATGGCTACACCTTC.